A single sample gave rise to the 17 T cell receptor beta chains below, sequenced in a study of CD8+CD57+ T cells in acquired aplastic anemia (dated 2018 in TCRdb). TCRdb names Illumina HiSeq 2000 as the instrument used. TCR beta VDJ combination and CDR3 sequence profiling used genomic DNA as the template. TCRdb reanalyzed the raw reads on its own, using fastp at Q25 for trimming and MiXCR for clone calling, and kept in-frame beta chains. Identical CDR3 proteins give one entry, which carries the most common genes and DNA. Present in this sample are about 170,000 distinct CDR3 sequences, around 40% of which were seen just once. The ten largest clones take up approximately 1% of the sample. The sample consisted of sorted CD4+, CD8+, or CD8+CD57+ T cells (not recorded which) from PBMCs. These receptors originate from a human donor in good health.

The chain carries TRBV29-1 and TRBJ2-2; tentatively, D is TRBD2 (5 bases). This CDR3 has 14 residues. Deletions cut 3 bases from V and 0 bases from J, with 8 bases between. CDR1 is SQVTM and CDR2 is ANQGSEA in the germline V gene. The CDR3 DNA reads as TGCAGCGTTGATGCGGGTTCGAACACCGGGGAGCTGTTTTTT. Encoded protein: CSVDAGSNTGELFF.

In this sample, this clonotype turned up once. The CDR3 loop reads CASREANYGYTF. In DNA form, the CDR3 reads TGTGCCAGCCGGGAGGCTAACTATGGCTACACCTTC. The V gene is TRBV25-1, the J gene TRBJ1-2; D gene uncertain. This CDR3 is 12 amino acids long. The germline CDR1 and CDR2 sequences are MGHDK and SYGVNS. Trimming left V 8 bases short and J 0 bases short, with 7 bases between.

The chain joins TRBV9 to TRBJ2-7, with 7 bases that match TRBD2. V lost 3 bases, J lost 6 bases, and 18 bases stayed unmatched. The germline gives CDR1 SGDLS, CDR2 YYNGEE. The CDR3 contains 17 residues. CDR3 region: CASSAREGLAEGFEQYF. The DNA for the CDR3 is TGTGCCAGCAGCGCGAGAGAAGGCCTAGCGGAAGGCTTCGAGCAGTACTTC. The variable domain in full, with the rest retrieved from reference TRBV9 and TRBJ2-7, is DSGVTQTPKHLITATGQRVTLRCSPRSGDLSVYWYQQSLDQGLQFLIQYYNGEERAKGNILERFSAQQFPDLHSELNLSSLELGDSALYFCASSAREGLAEGFEQYFGPGTRLTVT.

This clonotype appeared many times. The J gene is TRBJ1-2, the V gene TRBV20-1; TRBD1 is a possible D gene (6 bases). This CDR3 has 12 amino acids. The V and J ends lost 6 bases and 2 bases respectively, with 10 bases between them. Per the germline V gene, CDR1 is DFQATT and CDR2 is SNEGSKA (reference sequence). CDR3 nucleotide sequence: TGCAGTGCAAGACAGGCAAACTATGGCTACACCTTC. It translates to CSARQANYGYTF.

This clonotype has at least ten counts. The chain links TRBV5-1 to TRBJ2-7; 11 positions match TRBD2. The CDR3 is 14 amino acids. CDR1 SGHRS and CDR2 YFSETQ come from the germline V gene. The V and J ends lost 4 bases and 6 bases, in that order; junction bases with no gene match: 6. CDR3 in DNA: TGCGCCAGCAGCCAGACTAGCGGGAATGTCGAGCAGTACTTC. It yields the protein CASSQTSGNVEQYF.

The gene calls are TRBV5-1 and TRBJ2-1, with D perhaps matching TRBD2 (5 bases). Germline V gives CDR1 SGHRS, CDR2 YFSETQ. The V and J ends lost 6 bases and 0 bases respectively, with 7 bases between them. The CDR3 sequence is 13 residues long. CDR3 nucleotide sequence: TGCGCCAGCACTGGGAGCTCCTACAATGAGCAGTTCTTC. Amino acids: CASTGSSYNEQFF.

This clonotype was seen at least ten times. The chain links TRBV5-4 to TRBJ2-1; the D is unclear. The CDR3 consists of 15 residues. Trimming took off 2 bases at V and 0 bases at J, with 9 bases between the two ends. Germline CDR1 and CDR2: SGHNT and YYREEE (reference sequence). CDR3 region: CASSFIRASYNEQFF. The CDR3 DNA is TGTGCCAGCAGCTTCATACGCGCCTCCTACAATGAGCAGTTCTTC. The variable domain in full, completed from reference TRBV5-4 and TRBJ2-1, reads ETGVTQSPTHLIKTRGQQVTLRCSSQSGHNTVSWYQQALGQGPQFIFQYYREEENGRGNFPPRFSGLQFPNYSSELNVNALELDDSALYLCASSFIRASYNEQFFGPGTRLTVL.

V gene TRBV9 combines with J gene TRBJ2-7, with D possibly TRBD2 on 6 matching bases. Germline CDR1 and CDR2: SGDLS and YYNGEE. The V and J ends lost 0 bases and 1 base respectively, with 11 bases between them. This CDR3 has 15 amino acids. CDR3 nucleotide sequence: TGTGCCAGCAGCGTAGCTTTTGGGGGGTCCTACGAGCAGTACTTC. Residues: CASSVAFGGSYEQYF.

In regard to this clonotype: A single base separates this from a much larger clone, so it may be a read error. The chain recombines TRBV11-2 with TRBJ2-1; TRBD2 might be the D (6 bases). The germline V gene has CDR1 SGHAT and CDR2 FQNNGV. The CDR3 totals 17 residues. CDR3 residues: CASGLEGGTAGVGEQFF. The CDR3, as DNA: TGTGCCAGCGGCTTAGAGGGCGGGACGGCCGGCGTCGGGGAGCAGTTCTTC.

This clonotype was seen ten or more times. The CDR3 DNA reads TGTGCCATCAGTGAGCCCTCCGTCAATGAAAAACTGTTTTTT. This encodes CAISEPSVNEKLFF. The V call is TRBV10-3, the J call TRBJ1-4; D unclear. There are 14 residues in the CDR3. Germline-derived CDR1 and CDR2 are ENHRY and SYGVKD. The germline V and J ends were trimmed by 2 bases and 5 bases, with 9 bases remaining between them.

This chain uses TRBV7-3 with TRBJ2-3; 9 nucleotides agree with TRBD2. Germline assignment: CDR1 SGHTA and CDR2 FQGTGA. V gave up 4 bases and J gave up 2 bases; unmatched junction bases: 4. This CDR3 contains 15 residues. CDR3 sequence reads: CASSSRGLATDTQYF. CDR3 nucleotide sequence: TGTGCCAGCAGCTCTAGGGGACTAGCCACAGATACGCAGTATTTT.

This clonotype was recorded many times. The V and J genes are TRBV7-2 and TRBJ1-4, with TRBD1 matching over 10 bases. The CDR3 contains 17 residues. Germline loops: CDR1 SGHTA, CDR2 FQGNSA. V was pared by 2 bases and J by 7 bases, with 10 bases of the junction left unmatched. The DNA for the CDR3 is TGTGCCAGCAGCTTAACCAAGGGACAGGGGAGACGTGAAAAACTGTTTTTT. Amino acids: CASSLTKGQGRREKLFF.

This clonotype showed up many times. The chain couples TRBV6-2 or TRBV6-3 to TRBJ1-5, with 9 bases identical to TRBD1. The CDR3 is 15 amino acids. Germline loops: CDR1 MNHEY, CDR2 SVGEGT. The V gene end was trimmed by 5 bases and the J gene end by 3 bases; junction bases not matched to a gene: 5. In DNA form, the CDR3 reads TGTGCCAGCAGTCCGGGACAGGGCGTCAATCAGCCCCAGCATTTT. Residues: CASSPGQGVNQPQHF.

The J gene is TRBJ2-1, the V gene TRBV12-3 or TRBV12-4; TRBD2 agrees at 7 bases. After removal of 6 bases from V and 4 bases from J, the junction contained 12 bases not matched to a gene. The CDR3 length is 16 residues. CDR3 sequence: CASSVDAGLLYNEQFF. The CDR3 DNA reads as TGTGCCAGCAGCGTGGACGCGGGACTATTATACAATGAGCAGTTCTTC.

This clonotype was detected many times. The chain employs TRBV11-1 and TRBJ1-2; 11 bases agree with TRBD1. This CDR3 is 15 amino acids long. V gave up 5 bases and J gave up 4 bases; unmatched junction bases: 6. CDR1 is SGHAT, CDR2 FQDESV, per germline (reference sequence). This CDR3 reads CASSARTGGSYGYTF. The CDR3 bases are TGTGCCAGCAGCGCCAGGACAGGGGGCAGCTATGGCTACACCTTC.

This clonotype was recorded at least ten times. The chain links TRBV10-2 to TRBJ2-5; TRBD1 aligns across 8 bases. CDR3 length: 11 amino acids. In germline, CDR1 is WSHSY, CDR2 SAAADI. Here the CDR3 DNA reads TGCTTCAGGGGGCAGCAAGAGACCCAGTACTTC. Translation: CFRGQQETQYF.

This chain connects TRBV9 to TRBJ2-7; 10 positions agree with TRBD2. J lost 3 bases, V lost 0 bases, and 3 bases had no gene match. Germline V gene sequence: CDR1 SGDLS, CDR2 YYNGEE. The CDR3 runs to 15 residues. The CDR3 DNA follows: TGTGCCAGCAGCGTAGCCGGGACTAGCGACTACGAGCAGTACTTC. It specifies CASSVAGTSDYEQYF.